A selection of T cell receptor beta chains follows, all from one sample in a study of post-analysis software for immune sequencing data. TCRdb re-called the PCR reads with MiXCR, one entry per CDR3 protein. The profile covers hundreds of thousands of distinct CDR3 sequences, with 25% to 30% appearing a single time and roughly 0.54% taken by the ten largest. The sample comprised blood. These receptor sequences come from a girl aged 10 to 17 with multiple sclerosis. Each CDR3 is given with its conserved first and last residue. Each record gives: D gene, J gene, clone size, V gene, CDR3 protein, CDR3 DNA. A D gene is named only where the DNA matches it firmly. Part of the rows lack a size; the others show once, few, many or a class for expanded clones.

- TRBJ2-1 few TRBV27 CASSLQRERHNEQFF TGTGCCAGCAGTTTACAACGGGAGCGCCACAATGAGCAGTTCTTC
- TRBJ1-6 - TRBV28 CASSFQAPGAPLHF TGTGCCAGCAGTTTTCAGGCTCCGGGTGCACCCCTCCACTTT
- TRBJ2-6 few TRBV5-1 CASSLFSTPGRYNSGANVLTF TGCGCCAGCAGCTTGTTTTCGACGCCGGGCAGATACAACTCTGGGGCCAACGTCCTGACTTTC
- TRBJ2-7 - TRBV28 CASSGPTANYEQYF TGTGCCAGCAGCGGGCCAACTGCTAATTACGAGCAGTACTTC
- TRBJ2-1 - TRBV12-3/TRBV12-4 CASSPTGRHNGQFF TGTGCCAGCAGTCCAACAGGGCGGCACAATGGGCAGTTCTTC
- TRBJ1-4 - TRBV12-3/TRBV12-4 CASSFCIQGCEKLFF TGTGCCAGCAGTTTCTGTATCCAGGGTTGTGAAAAACTGTTTTTT
- TRBJ2-1 - TRBV20-1 CSARDPYVVSNGQFF TGCAGTGCTAGAGATCCGTACGTGGTGAGCAATGGGCAGTTCTTC
TRBD2 TRBJ2-3 few TRBV24-1 CATSDLGTSGGADTQYF TGTGCCACCAGTGATTTGGGGACTAGCGGGGGGGCAGATACGCAGTATTTT
- TRBJ2-1 - TRBV7-9 CASSPEWDSNNEQFF TGTGCCAGCAGCCCCGAGTGGGACTCCAACAATGAGCAGTTCTTC
TRBD1 TRBJ2-3 few TRBV6-5 CASSYGRGFTDTQYF TGTGCCAGCAGTTATGGCAGGGGGTTCACAGATACGCAGTATTTT
TRBD2 TRBJ2-5 many TRBV20-1 CSALAGQETQYF TGCAGTGCCTTAGCGGGTCAAGAGACCCAGTACTTC
TRBD1 TRBJ1-4 few TRBV14 CASSQGGDRNEKLFF TGTGCCAGCAGCCAAGGTGGGGACAGAAATGAAAAACTGTTTTTT
TRBD1 TRBJ2-1 - TRBV11-2 CASSPTGGLLAYNEQFF TGTGCCAGCAGCCCCACAGGGGGACTCCTAGCCTACAATGAGCAGTTCTTC
- TRBJ2-3 - TRBV6-6 CASSHRGGTTDTQYF TGTGCCAGCAGTCACCGGGGAGGAACCACAGATACGCAGTATTTT
- TRBJ2-1 - TRBV29-1 CSAGGIQGPYNEQFF TGCAGCGCCGGTGGGATTCAGGGCCCCTACAATGAGCAGTTCTTC
- TRBJ2-1 - TRBV12-3/TRBV12-4 CASRPQRRDEQFF TGTGCCAGCAGACCACAGCGCCGGGATGAGCAGTTCTTC
TRBD2 TRBJ2-2 - TRBV15 CATSRETSGGNGELFF TGTGCCACCAGCAGAGAGACTAGCGGGGGTAACGGGGAGCTGTTTTTT
- TRBJ1-2 few TRBV7-2 CASSLGDAGNYGYTF TGTGCCAGCAGCTTAGGAGACGCAGGGAACTATGGCTACACCTTC
TRBD1 TRBJ1-2 - TRBV12-3/TRBV12-4 CASSLWGQPGHGYTF TGTGCCAGCAGTTTATGGGGACAGCCTGGGCATGGCTACACCTTC
TRBD1 TRBJ2-1 few TRBV2 CASNREQGDEQFF TGTGCCAGCAATCGCGAACAGGGGGATGAGCAGTTCTTC
- TRBJ2-5 - TRBV27 CASTMGGAAFGWYQGTQYF TGTGCCAGCACCATGGGCGGGGCGGCCTTCGGCTGGTATCAAGGGACCCAGTACTTC
- TRBJ2-5 few TRBV5-1 CASTLAGWMSGETQYF TGCGCCAGCACCCTCGCTGGGTGGATGTCGGGAGAGACCCAGTACTTC
- TRBJ2-3 - TRBV7-8 CASSSVTAGTDTQYF TGTGCCAGCAGCTCAGTAACAGCGGGCACAGATACGCAGTATTTT
TRBD1 TRBJ2-2 - TRBV3-1 CASSQLTGPGELFF TGTGCCAGCAGCCAGTTGACAGGGCCCGGGGAGCTGTTTTTT
- TRBJ2-3 - TRBV20-1 CSAKEGTPSTDTQYF TGCAGTGCTAAAGAGGGGACGCCAAGCACAGATACGCAGTATTTT
- TRBJ1-1 few TRBV28 CASSLALQGFTQAFF TGTGCCAGCAGTTTAGCTTTACAGGGTTTTACGCAAGCTTTCTTT
TRBD2 TRBJ2-2 - TRBV20-1 CSARRPSGTPANTGELFF TGCAGTGCTAGGCGGCCAAGCGGGACCCCTGCGAACACCGGGGAGCTGTTTTTT
TRBD2 TRBJ2-3 few TRBV29-1 CSVELAGTDTQYF TGCAGCGTTGAACTAGCGGGCACAGATACGCAGTATTTT
- TRBJ1-2 - TRBV12-3/TRBV12-4 CASSRAFGYTF TGTGCCAGCAGCCGGGCGTTTGGCTACACCTTC
TRBD1 TRBJ2-7 - TRBV20-1 CSASRTGGGYEQYF TGCAGTGCTAGCCGGACAGGGGGTGGGTACGAGCAGTACTTC
- TRBJ2-1 few TRBV6-4 CASSGATASSYNEQFF TGTGCCAGCAGTGGAGCTACAGCGAGCTCCTACAATGAGCAGTTCTTC
TRBD1 TRBJ2-4 - TRBV7-9 CASSRSGTGLLGSIQYF TGTGCCAGCAGCCGCAGCGGGACAGGGCTTCTGGGGAGCATTCAGTACTTC
- TRBJ1-2 few TRBV7-9 CASSFTRGASNYGYTF TGTGCCAGCAGCTTCACGCGCGGGGCCTCTAACTATGGCTACACCTTC
- TRBJ2-1 - TRBV7-2 CASSLGLPGYNEQFF TGTGCCAGCAGCTTAGGGCTGCCCGGATACAATGAGCAGTTCTTC
- TRBJ2-6 few TRBV6-6 CASSPGRISGANVLTF TGTGCCAGCAGTCCCGGACGGATCTCTGGGGCCAACGTCCTGACTTTC
- TRBJ2-2 - TRBV28 CASSQAGMGLLTGELFF TGTGCCAGTAGTCAAGCGGGCATGGGGCTACTCACCGGGGAGCTGTTTTTT
TRBD2 TRBJ2-7 - TRBV12-3/TRBV12-4 CASSWASGSYEQYF TGTGCCAGCAGTTGGGCTAGCGGTTCCTACGAGCAGTACTTC
- TRBJ2-7 few TRBV5-1 CASNAGGGIPSEQYF TGCGCCAGCAACGCCGGGGGCGGAATCCCTTCCGAGCAGTACTTC
- TRBJ1-2 - TRBV10-2 CASSESQDLYGYTF TGCGCCAGCAGTGAGTCCCAAGATCTCTATGGCTACACCTTC
- TRBJ1-5 few TRBV12-3/TRBV12-4 CASSDNRSGQPQHF TGTGCCAGCAGTGACAACAGGTCCGGGCAGCCCCAGCATTTT
TRBD1 TRBJ2-7 many TRBV20-1 CSASGQDSYEQYF TGCAGTGCTAGCGGACAGGATTCCTACGAGCAGTACTTC
TRBD2 TRBJ2-1 few TRBV7-2 CASTERLAGAFYNEQFF TGTGCCAGCACCGAACGGTTAGCGGGGGCCTTCTACAATGAGCAGTTCTTC
- TRBJ2-1 many TRBV9 CASSVGRNRTYNEQFF TGTGCCAGCAGCGTAGGGAGGAACCGTACCTACAATGAGCAGTTCTTC
- TRBJ2-1 - TRBV7-8 CASSPNDPVRSNEQFF TGTGCCAGCAGCCCTAACGACCCAGTCAGGTCCAATGAGCAGTTCTTC
TRBD1 TRBJ2-3 many TRBV11-2 CASSLEQGGTDTQYF TGTGCCAGCAGCCTAGAACAGGGGGGAACAGATACGCAGTATTTT
TRBD1 TRBJ2-1 - TRBV12-5 CASGPATGGGYNEQFF TGTGCTAGTGGTCCAGCGACAGGGGGCGGCTACAATGAGCAGTTCTTC
- TRBJ2-1 few TRBV4-3 CASSQDVVSGGTLNEQFF TGCGCCAGCAGCCAAGATGTCGTTTCCGGCGGGACCCTCAATGAGCAGTTCTTC
TRBD2 TRBJ2-1 - TRBV7-2 CASSANLAGAYNEQFF TGTGCCAGCAGCGCCAACCTAGCGGGTGCCTACAATGAGCAGTTCTTC
- TRBJ2-7 many TRBV20-1 CSASRTVPYEQYF TGCAGTGCTAGCCGGACGGTTCCCTACGAGCAGTACTTC
- TRBJ2-3 few TRBV18 CASSPSGFSSTDTQYF TGTGCCAGCTCACCCTCAGGATTCTCTAGCACAGATACGCAGTATTTT